Each of the 15 T cell receptor beta chains below was sequenced from the same sample in a study of T cell responses to AZD1222 COVID-19 vaccine. Using immunoSEQ multiplex PCR, the repertoire was profiled, and TCRdb retains in-frame clones only, with some absent. In the table there are about 180,000 clones, just over 85% of which are singletons. This specimen was peripheral blood, taken 28 days after the second AZD1222 dose. Receptors originate from an adult who received the AZD1222 COVID-19 vaccine.

V usage is TRBV4-1 and J usage is TRBJ2-1; 8 bases align to TRBD1. Germline lookup yields CDR1 MGHRA and CDR2 YSYEKL. This CDR3 has 19 amino acids. Trimming at V came to 0 bases and at J to 10 bases, leaving 20 bases not matched to a gene. CDR3 sequence: CASSQDREASRGREGEQFF. The CDR3 DNA sequence: TGCGCCAGCAGCCAAGATCGAGAGGCGAGCAGGGGGCGCGAGGGCGAGCAGTTCTTC.

The rearrangement joins TRBV6-2 or TRBV6-3 to TRBJ1-1, with 7 bases lining up with TRBD1. J was trimmed by 1 base and V by 6 bases; bases with no gene match: 2. The CDR3 loop spans 13 amino acids. Germline loops: CDR1 MNHEY, CDR2 SVGEGT. CDR3 region: CASSRQGNTEAFF. The CDR3 coding sequence is TGTGCCAGCAGCAGACAGGGGAACACTGAAGCTTTCTTT.

The chain employs TRBV4-1 and TRBJ1-1; D unclear. The CDR3 length is 15 residues. Germline assignment: CDR1 MGHRA and CDR2 YSYEKL. The ends were cut back, 0 bases at V and 3 bases at J, with 11 bases in the middle. CDR3 nucleotide sequence: TGCGCCAGCAGCCAAGATAAAGCACGCGACACTGAAGCTTTCTTT. Encoded protein: CASSQDKARDTEAFF.

The V call is TRBV2, the J call TRBJ2-5; D is ambiguous. Germline loops: CDR1 SNHLY, CDR2 FYNNEI. Between the trimmed V and J ends, which lost 4 bases and 4 bases, there was a span of 10 bases. This CDR3 comprises 13 residues. The CDR3 is CASSGATGETQYF. CDR3 DNA sequence: TGTGCCAGCAGTGGGGCTACCGGAGAGACCCAGTACTTC.

The chain recombines TRBV11-2 with TRBJ2-3; TRBD2 matches at 8 bases. The CDR3 spans 15 residues. CDR1 and CDR2 (germline): SGHAT, FQNNGV. The V segment lost 5 bases and the J segment 1 base; nucleotides outside the gene matches: 5. CDR3: CASSVRGGGTDTQYF. Written as DNA, the CDR3 is TGTGCCAGCAGCGTTCGGGGGGGAGGCACAGATACGCAGTATTTT.

The chain is built from TRBV7-9 and TRBJ1-1, with D possibly matching TRBD1 (6 bases). Looked up from germline, CDR1 is SEHNR and CDR2 is FQNEAQ (reference sequence). Trimming took off 6 bases at V and 0 bases at J, with 14 bases between the two ends. The CDR3 extends over 15 amino acids. As DNA, the CDR3 is TGTGCCAGCAGTGCCACTGACAGGATGAACACTGAAGCTTTCTTT. Its translation: CASSATDRMNTEAFF.

The rearrangement uses TRBV6-2 or TRBV6-3 and TRBJ2-7; a weak D match, TRBD2 (5 bases). This CDR3 is 12 amino acids long. Per the germline V gene, CDR1 is MNHEY and CDR2 is SVGEGT. V gave up 4 bases and J gave up 3 bases, with 7 bases separating them. CDR3 nucleotides: TGTGCCAGCAGTTCGGGGTTCTACGAGCAGTACTTC. Protein product: CASSSGFYEQYF.

This chain connects TRBV5-5 to TRBJ1-5; no reliable D call. The germline CDR1 and CDR2 sequences are SGHKS and YYEKEE (reference sequence). This CDR3 is 14 amino acids long. Trimming shortened V by 0 bases and J by 6 bases, and 10 bases separated the two germline ends. This CDR3 is CASSLAAGSQPQHF. The CDR3 region has the DNA TGTGCCAGCAGCTTGGCTGCGGGGAGTCAGCCCCAGCATTTT.

This clone was detected once. The genes are TRBV29-1 and TRBJ1-2; D is perhaps TRBD1 (5 bases). Germline CDR1 reads SQVTM; CDR2 reads ANQGSEA. The CDR3 runs to 13 residues. V was pared by 5 bases and J by 0 bases, with 10 bases between. In DNA, the CDR3 is TGCAGCGTTCCCAGGGTTGCTAACTATGGCTACACCTTC. Its translation is CSVPRVANYGYTF. The entire variable domain, with the rest obtained from reference TRBV29-1 and TRBJ1-2, is as follows: SAVISQKPSRDICQRGTSLTIQCQVDSQVTMMFWYRQQPGQSLTLIATANQGSEATYESGFVIDKFPISRPNLTFSTLTVSNMSPEDSSIYLCSVPRVANYGYTFGSGTRLTVV.

A few counts support this clone. V is TRBV12-3 or TRBV12-4 and J is TRBJ1-5; D remains ambiguous. There are 13 residues in the CDR3. V dropped 2 bases and J dropped 6 bases, with 8 bases sitting between them. The DNA for the CDR3 is TGTGCCAGCAGTTTACAGGTCTCTCAGCCCCAGCATTTT. It is translated as CASSLQVSQPQHF.

The chain carries TRBV7-2 and TRBJ1-4; D possibly corresponds to TRBD1 (5 bases). V was shortened by 1 base and J by 8 bases, with 14 bases between the two germline ends. This CDR3 is 15 amino acids long. Germline V gene data show CDR1 as SGHTA and CDR2 as FQGNSA. The CDR3 DNA is TGTGCCAGCAGCTTAGAAGCTGGGGACGGAGAAAAACTGTTTTTT. Its translation: CASSLEAGDGEKLFF.

The V and J genes are TRBV28 and TRBJ2-7; 15 nucleotides agree with TRBD2. The junction had 5 bases not matched to a gene; V was cut back by 6 bases and J by 5 bases. CDR1 and CDR2 from the germline V gene are MDHEN and SYDVKM. The CDR3 totals 15 residues. The CDR3 reads CASSTRTSGGDEQYF. The CDR3 DNA follows: TGTGCCAGCAGCACCCGGACTAGCGGGGGGGACGAGCAGTACTTC.

The chain uses TRBV6-5 and TRBJ2-7; D uncertain. Germline V gene sequence: CDR1 MNHEY, CDR2 SVGAGI. The CDR3 loop spans 15 amino acids. Trimming stripped 3 bases from V and 3 bases from J, with 15 bases between. The CDR3 DNA reads TGTGCCAGCAGTTATCCGCGAATTGGGGTCTACGAGCAGTACTTC. Translating it yields CASSYPRIGVYEQYF.

The chain has TRBV7-3 and TRBJ1-6; unclear D gene. The CDR3 runs 15 residues. V was pared by 0 bases and J by 9 bases, with 12 bases between. Germline V gives CDR1 SGHTA, CDR2 FQGTGA. CDR3 bases: TGTGCCAGCAGCTTAACTGGCGACAAAGGTTCACCCCTCCACTTT. This encodes CASSLTGDKGSPLHF.

The genes are TRBV7-9 and TRBJ2-7; D possibly corresponds to TRBD1 (6 bases). Germline CDR1 and CDR2: SEHNR and FQNEAQ (reference sequence). The CDR3 runs 15 residues. The V gene lost 1 base and the J gene lost 5 bases, with 15 bases spanning the gap. The CDR3 bases are TGTGCCAGCAGCTTAGACGGGACACCGGACCACGAGCAGTACTTC. Translated, it gives CASSLDGTPDHEQYF.